Below, 24 T cell receptor beta chains from the same sample are listed, as sequenced in a study of blood T cell repertoires in COVID-19. Assay used: immunoSEQ multiplex PCR; TCRdb lists only in-frame clones, some missing. The table has 150,000 to 170,000 clones, 91% seen once. Sequenced sample: peripheral blood. The receptors were gathered from a man aged 45 to 65 with acute or convalescent COVID-19.

The chain couples TRBV2 to TRBJ2-3, with TRBD2 matching 8 bases. Germline V gene sequence: CDR1 SNHLY, CDR2 FYNNEI. Trimming removed 4 bases from V and 5 bases from J; junction bases left unmatched: 11. The CDR3 totals 16 residues. The CDR3 loop reads CASSAPKQRGLDTQYF. The CDR3 DNA reads as TGTGCCAGCAGTGCACCTAAACAGCGGGGGTTAGATACGCAGTATTTT.

V and J are TRBV7-9 and TRBJ2-1; 8 bases fit TRBD2. Germline lookup yields CDR1 SEHNR and CDR2 FQNEAQ (reference sequence). V shed 5 bases, J shed 6 bases, and the junction held 9 bases outside the gene matches. The CDR3 is made up of 15 amino acids. CDR3 loop: CASSMTSAGANEQFF. The CDR3 bases are TGTGCCAGCAGCATGACTAGCGCGGGCGCCAATGAGCAGTTCTTC.

The chain links TRBV2 to TRBJ1-2; D unclear. The CDR3 has 11 residues. From germline, CDR1 is SNHLY and CDR2 FYNNEI. The ends were cut back, 7 bases at V and 6 bases at J, with 9 bases in the middle. CDR3 residues: CASISPDGYTF. CDR3 nucleotide sequence: TGTGCCAGCATTAGCCCGGATGGCTACACCTTC.

The chain links TRBV9 to TRBJ2-5; 9 positions agree with TRBD1. The CDR3 runs 17 residues. Germline V gives CDR1 SGDLS, CDR2 YYNGEE. V was clipped by 0 bases and J by 5 bases; unmatched bases: 11. The CDR3 sequence: CASSVGHNRGRGETQYF. The CDR3 nucleotides are TGTGCCAGCAGCGTAGGACATAACAGGGGGCGCGGGGAGACCCAGTACTTC.

This sequence joins TRBV27 and TRBJ2-1; 8 bases fit TRBD2. The ends lost 5 bases at V and 3 bases at J; junction bases unmatched: 9. The germline V gene has CDR1 MNHEY and CDR2 SMNVEV (reference sequence). This CDR3 is built from 16 residues. For the CDR3, the DNA is TGTGCCAGCAGTCTAATGCTGCGGGGGGTCTACAATGAGCAGTTCTTC. It is translated as CASSLMLRGVYNEQFF.

The chain recombines TRBV9 with TRBJ2-1, with 10 nucleotides matching TRBD2. The CDR3 is 15 amino acids. Germline loops: CDR1 SGDLS, CDR2 YYNGEE. V lost 0 bases, J lost 9 bases, and 6 bases stayed unmatched. The CDR3 sequence: CASSVDLAGASEQFF. The CDR3 nucleotides are TGTGCCAGCAGCGTAGATCTAGCGGGAGCCAGTGAGCAGTTCTTC.

This rearrangement joins TRBV11-3 to TRBJ2-5; D unresolved. The germline V and J ends were trimmed by 5 bases and 2 bases, with 9 bases remaining between them. This CDR3 comprises 13 residues. Germline V gene data show CDR1 as SGHNT and CDR2 as YENEEA. The DNA of the CDR3 is TGTGCCAGCAGCAGCAATTTTCAAGAGACCCAGTACTTC. It yields the protein CASSSNFQETQYF.

This clone appeared a single time. This rearrangement joins TRBV4-1 to TRBJ2-7; TRBD1 agrees at 8 bases. This CDR3 is 16 amino acids long. The germline CDR1 and CDR2 sequences are MGHRA and YSYEKL. The junction had 12 bases not matched to a gene; V was cut back by 3 bases and J by 5 bases. The CDR3 coding sequence is TGCGCCAGCAGCCAGGGGACTCGGACAGGGTTCAACGAGCAGTACTTC. The encoded protein is CASSQGTRTGFNEQYF.

The CDR3 is CASSFPGSGAYNEQFF. CDR3 coding DNA: TGTGCCAGCAGTTTCCCTGGGAGCGGGGCCTACAATGAGCAGTTCTTC. This chain links TRBV27 with TRBJ2-1; 7 nucleotides align to TRBD2. V shed 3 bases, J shed 2 bases, and the junction held 7 bases outside the gene matches. Germline CDR1 MNHEY, CDR2 SMNVEV (reference sequence). This CDR3 region has 16 residues.

This chain joins TRBV6-5 and TRBJ1-5, with 12 bases lining up with TRBD1. The CDR3 totals 14 residues. CDR1 and CDR2 from the germline V gene are MNHEY and SVGAGI. The V gene end was trimmed by 6 bases and the J gene end by 5 bases; junction bases not matched to a gene: 2. As DNA, the CDR3 is TGTGCCAGCAGCGGGACAGGGGGCGATCAGCCCCAGCATTTT. It specifies CASSGTGGDQPQHF.

The chain couples TRBV9 to TRBJ1-5; D is unresolved. This CDR3 has 13 amino acids. Trimming pared 0 bases from V and 6 bases from J, leaving 7 bases between. The germline gives CDR1 SGDLS, CDR2 YYNGEE. The CDR3 loop is CASSVDFGQPQHF. The CDR3 DNA follows: TGTGCCAGCAGCGTAGATTTCGGTCAGCCCCAGCATTTT.

The chain has TRBV5-1 and TRBJ2-2; the match to TRBD2 covers 9 bases. The CDR3 sequence is 16 residues long. Trimming at V came to 5 bases and at J to 2 bases, leaving 7 bases not matched to a gene. The germline V gene encodes CDR1 SGHRS and CDR2 YFSETQ. The CDR3 coding sequence is TGCGCCAGCAGTTTTCGGACTAGCGCAAACACCGGGGAGCTGTTTTTT. Amino acids: CASSFRTSANTGELFF.

A word on this clone: Other DNA sequences within the sample encode an identical CDR3. V usage is TRBV3-1 (or the pseudogene TRBV3-2) and J usage is TRBJ1-1; D gene uncertain. This CDR3 is built from 13 residues. V shed 1 base and J shed 0 bases, with 3 bases lying between them. Germline loops: CDR1 LGHDT, CDR2 YNNKEL (reference sequence). The CDR3 reads CASSQAVNTEAFF. CDR3 in DNA: TGTGCCAGCAGCCAAGCGGTGAACACTGAAGCTTTCTTT.

V usage is TRBV28 and J usage is TRBJ2-1; tentative D call: TRBD1 (5 bases). Germline loops: CDR1 MDHEN, CDR2 SYDVKM. The CDR3 runs to 14 residues. Trimming pared 7 bases from V and 4 bases from J, leaving 14 bases between. The CDR3 region has the DNA TGTGCCAGCACCGCGGCTGGGGCGTACAATGAGCAGTTCTTC. Its protein is CASTAAGAYNEQFF. Drawing the rest from reference TRBV28 and TRBJ2-1, the complete variable domain is DVKVTQSSRYLVKRTGEKVFLECVQDMDHENMFWYRQDPGLGLRLIYFSYDVKMKEKGDIPEGYSVSREKKERFSLILESASTNQTSMYLCASTAAGAYNEQFFGPGTRLTVL.

V gene TRBV27 combines with J gene TRBJ2-5, with 14 bases fitting TRBD2. In germline, CDR1 is MNHEY, CDR2 SMNVEV (reference sequence). CDR3 length: 17 residues. Trimming took 2 bases from V and 5 from J; bases not matched to a gene: 7. The CDR3 region is CASSLARLAGGHETQYF. CDR3 coding DNA: TGTGCCAGCAGTTTAGCTCGACTAGCGGGGGGGCATGAGACCCAGTACTTC.

The V and J genes are TRBV7-8 and TRBJ2-3, with D possibly TRBD2 on 5 matching bases. Trimming shortened V by 0 bases and J by 0 bases, and 10 bases separated the two germline ends. The CDR3 has 16 residues. The germline V gene has CDR1 SGHVS and CDR2 FQNEAQ. CDR3 in amino acids: CASSLAPPGSTDTQYF. DNA of the CDR3: TGTGCCAGCAGCTTAGCCCCACCGGGAAGCACAGATACGCAGTATTTT.

This chain links TRBV19 with TRBJ2-2, with D perhaps matching TRBD2 (6 bases). CDR1 is LNHDA, CDR2 SQIVND, per germline (reference sequence). The CDR3 totals 15 residues. Trimming took 6 bases from V and 4 from J, leaving 15 bases between them. The CDR3 sequence is CASRPLLAVTGELFF. CDR3 in DNA: TGTGCCAGTAGACCTTTGTTAGCGGTCACCGGGGAGCTGTTTTTT. The entire variable domain, with the rest obtained from reference TRBV19 and TRBJ2-2, is as follows: DGGITQSPKYLFRKEGQNVTLSCEQNLNHDAMYWYRQDPGQGLRLIYYSQIVNDFQKGDIAEGYSVSREKKESFPLTVTSAQKNPTAFYLCASRPLLAVTGELFFGEGSRLTVL.

The chain uses TRBV24-1 and TRBJ1-5, with 10 nucleotides matching TRBD1. This CDR3 contains 17 residues. V trimming: 2 bases; J trimming: 3 bases; junction bases outside the gene matches: 6. Germline V CDR1 and CDR2: KGHDR, SFDVKD. CDR3 loop: CATSDSRTGGYNQPQHF. As DNA, the CDR3 is TGTGCCACCAGTGATTCCAGGACAGGGGGTTACAATCAGCCCCAGCATTTT.

This clone showed up just once. V and J are TRBV7-8 and TRBJ1-5, with 7 bases identical to TRBD1. V shed 1 base and J 4 bases; nucleotides not matched to a gene: 7. Germline CDR1 reads SGHVS; CDR2 reads FQNEAQ. The CDR3 runs 16 residues. The CDR3 DNA sequence: TGTGCCAGCAGCTTAGTTGGAGGGGGCGGTAATCAGCCCCAGCATTTT. This sequence encodes CASSLVGGGGNQPQHF.

This clone has only one observation. The rearrangement joins TRBV10-3 to TRBJ2-7, with no clear D. The CDR3 runs 14 residues. The V end was cut by 10 bases, the J end by 1 base, with 17 bases between. Germline V gene sequence: CDR1 ENHRY, CDR2 SYGVKD. The CDR3 coding sequence is TGTGCCAGTTGTCGCGACATGGTTTCCTACGAGCAGTACTTC. Translation: CASCRDMVSYEQYF.

The chain is built from TRBV18 and TRBJ1-2; possible D gene TRBD1, 5 bases. CDR1 is KGHSH and CDR2 is LQKENI in the germline V gene. This CDR3 spans 12 amino acids. V was cut by 5 bases and J by 4 bases, with 8 bases left in between. The CDR3 nucleotides read TGTGCCAGCTCAGTAGACAGCTATGGCTACACCTTC. Amino acids: CASSVDSYGYTF.

The count of this clone is one. V is TRBV14 and J is TRBJ1-1; D call uncertain. Germline V CDR1 and CDR2: SGHDN, FVKESK. The CDR3 extends over 13 amino acids. V lost 5 bases and J 5 bases, leaving 12 bases between the germline ends. CDR3 DNA sequence: TGTGCCAGCAGCTTACGGTTATGGACTGAAGCTTTCTTT. Protein: CASSLRLWTEAFF.

The gene calls are TRBV29-1 and TRBJ2-7; maybe TRBD2 (5 bases). From germline, CDR1 is SQVTM and CDR2 ANQGSEA. CDR3 length equals 12 residues. V was shortened by 7 bases and J by 0 bases, with 10 bases between the two germline ends. The CDR3 DNA follows: TGCAGCGCCACCGGGGTCTCCTACGAGCAGTACTTC. Translating gives CSATGVSYEQYF.

V is TRBV3-1 (or the pseudogene TRBV3-2) and J is TRBJ1-3; tentative D call: TRBD1 (5 bases). The germline V gene encodes CDR1 LGHDT and CDR2 YNNKEL (reference sequence). Trimming took 8 bases from V and 4 from J, leaving 21 bases between them. This CDR3 has 16 residues. In DNA, the CDR3 is TGTGCCAGCCTCCCGGGACTTCTCCGCTCGGGAAACACCATATATTTT. This codes for CASLPGLLRSGNTIYF.